This entry lists 27 T cell receptor beta chains sequenced from one sample in a study of shared clonotypes between healthy human individuals. Produced via immunoSEQ multiplex PCR; TCRdb's table is partial and in-frame only. Counted here are fewer than 3 million clones, roughly 92% occurring once; the ten biggest clones make up 0.3% to 0.45%. The sample taken for sequencing was naive CD4+ T cells from PBMCs. Stated subset: CD45RA+ positively selected. These receptors all come from a man aged 18 to 29 in good health. Some clones in this sample may be carry-over from other donors' samples.

This CDR3 reads CASSNLNGNEAFF. The CDR3 bases are TGTGCCAGTAGTAACTTAAACGGAAATGAAGCTTTCTTT. The chain recombines TRBV19 with TRBJ1-1; D not certain. V was shortened by 4 bases and J by 7 bases, with 13 bases between the two germline ends. The germline gives CDR1 LNHDA, CDR2 SQIVND (reference sequence). The CDR3 length is 13 residues. Using reference TRBV19 and TRBJ1-1 for the parts outside the CDR3, the full variable domain is DGGITQSPKYLFRKEGQNVTLSCEQNLNHDAMYWYRQDPGQGLRLIYYSQIVNDFQKGDIAEGYSVSREKKESFPLTVTSAQKNPTAFYLCASSNLNGNEAFFGQGTRLTVV.

Here the CDR3 reads CASSFTTSGSFGEQFF. The CDR3 DNA sequence: TGTGCCAGCAGCTTCACTACTAGCGGGAGTTTTGGTGAGCAGTTCTTC. The chain links TRBV9 to TRBJ2-1, with 11 bases matching TRBD2. V shed 4 bases, J shed 9 bases, and the junction held 12 bases outside the gene matches. The CDR3 consists of 16 residues. CDR1 SGDLS and CDR2 YYNGEE come from the germline V gene.

The chain's CDR3 is CASSQDLREGNTIYF. The DNA for the CDR3 is TGTGCCAGCAGCCAAGATCTCCGGGAAGGAAACACCATATATTTT. This chain uses TRBV4-2 with TRBJ1-3; D is unresolved. The CDR3 is 15 amino acids. V lost 0 bases and J lost 4, with 10 bases in between. The germline CDR1 and CDR2 sequences are LGHNA and YNFKEQ.

CDR3 in DNA: TGTGCCAGCAGCTTAGCGAGTCCTCCAACACCTCTCTACAATGAGCAGTTCTTC. This sequence encodes CASSLASPPTPLYNEQFF. The chain combines TRBV7-6 with TRBJ2-1, with unresolved D. The CDR3 is made up of 18 amino acids. Trimming took 0 bases from V and 3 from J, leaving 18 bases between them. The V gene's germline CDR1 is SGHVS and CDR2 FNYEAQ. Looking up the rest from reference TRBV7-6 and TRBJ2-1 gives the full variable domain: GAGVSQSPRYKVTKRGQDVALRCDPISGHVSLYWYRQALGQGPEFLTYFNYEAQQDKSGLPNDRFSAERPEGSISTLTIQRTEQRDSAMYRCASSLASPPTPLYNEQFFGPGTRLTVL.

The CDR3 protein is CASSLTTGAQSYEQYF. In DNA, the CDR3 is TGTGCCAGCAGCTTGACTACTGGGGCCCAGTCCTACGAGCAGTACTTC. The chain uses TRBV11-2 and TRBJ2-7; TRBD1 or TRBD2 may be the D gene (5 bases each). Germline V gene sequence: CDR1 SGHAT, CDR2 FQNNGV. Trimming left V 3 bases short and J 1 base short, with 16 bases between. There are 16 residues in the CDR3.

This clone was detected only once. The chain has TRBV9 and TRBJ1-1; no definite D call. Looked up from germline, CDR1 is SGDLS and CDR2 is YYNGEE. Trimming left V 4 bases short and J 6 bases short, with 13 bases between. This CDR3 has 13 residues. The CDR3 sequence is CASSPGRTSEAFF. As DNA, the CDR3 is TGTGCCAGCAGCCCCGGCCGGACGTCTGAAGCTTTCTTT.

The rearrangement links TRBV10-1 to TRBJ2-2; no definite D call. Germline CDR1 WNHNN, CDR2 SYGVQD (reference sequence). V lost 7 bases and J 3 bases, leaving 24 bases between the germline ends. This CDR3 region has 18 residues. In DNA form, the CDR3 reads TGCGCCAGCACCACCCCCGTGGCTCAAGTTGGGGACACCGGGGAGCTGTTTTTT. It yields the protein CASTTPVAQVGDTGELFF.

For this clone: Other DNA sequences of this sample code for an identical CDR3. The chain uses TRBV5-1 and TRBJ2-3; D uncertain. Per the germline V gene, CDR1 is SGHRS and CDR2 is YFSETQ. Trimming left V 2 bases short and J 0 bases short, with 7 bases between. CDR3 length: 14 residues. CDR3 sequence: CASSLKGSTDTQYF. Here the CDR3 DNA reads TGCGCCAGCAGCTTAAAGGGTAGCACAGATACGCAGTATTTT.

The CDR3 DNA reads as TGTGCCAGCAGGGAGGGCCCGAACACCGGGGAGCTGTTTTTT. Translating gives CASREGPNTGELFF. This chain connects TRBV2 to TRBJ2-2, with a tentative D call TRBD2 (6 bases). Trimming removed 6 bases from V and 0 bases from J, with 8 bases in between. The germline CDR1 and CDR2 sequences are SNHLY and FYNNEI. The CDR3 covers 14 residues.

The chain employs TRBV7-3 and TRBJ2-3; D is uncertain. The CDR3 consists of 12 residues. Germline V gene sequence: CDR1 SGHTA, CDR2 FQGTGA. V was pared by 6 bases and J by 6 bases, with 10 bases between. CDR3 DNA: TGTGCCAGCAGGGACCGCGGCGATACGCAGTATTTT. It codes for CASRDRGDTQYF.

In the case of this clone: Other DNA sequences in the same sample also yield this CDR3. V gene TRBV6-5 combines with J gene TRBJ2-7; D not resolved. V was cut by 0 bases and J by 6 bases, with 3 bases left in between. In germline, CDR1 is MNHEY, CDR2 SVGAGI. This CDR3 is built from 11 residues. Here the CDR3 DNA reads TGTGCCAGCAGTTACTCGTCCGAGCAGTACTTC. Translation gives CASSYSSEQYF.

In regard to this clone: The identical CDR3 is also encoded by other nucleotide sequences in the sample. The chain carries TRBV9 and TRBJ2-7, with D maybe TRBD2 (5 bases). The V gene's germline CDR1 is SGDLS and CDR2 YYNGEE. The V and J ends lost 4 bases and 2 bases respectively, with 13 bases between them. This CDR3 region has 14 residues. CDR3 sequence reads: CASSPRTRAYEQYF. The CDR3 DNA reads as TGTGCCAGCAGCCCCAGGACTCGTGCCTACGAGCAGTACTTC.

CDR3 amino acids: CATKTSGRTTGELFF. The CDR3 nucleotides are TGTGCCACCAAGACTAGCGGGAGAACCACCGGGGAGCTGTTTTTT. This chain uses TRBV6-5 with TRBJ2-2; 12 bases fit TRBD2. Germline lookup yields CDR1 MNHEY and CDR2 SVGAGI. The length of the CDR3 is 15 residues. V lost 10 bases to trimming and J lost 4 bases; unmatched junction nucleotides: 7.

The V gene is TRBV4-1, the J gene TRBJ1-2, with unresolved D. V was pared by 3 bases and J by 5 bases, with 13 bases between. Per the germline V gene, CDR1 is MGHRA and CDR2 is YSYEKL. This CDR3 comprises 14 residues. CDR3: CASSQSREIYGYTF. CDR3 coding DNA: TGCGCCAGCAGCCAGAGCCGAGAGATATATGGCTACACCTTC.

Written as DNA, the CDR3 is TGTGCCAGCAGCCTATTCCTGGGAGATACGCAGTATTTT. Translation gives CASSLFLGDTQYF. The chain uses TRBV7-2 and TRBJ2-3; D unclear. The CDR3 consists of 13 residues. Germline assignment: CDR1 SGHTA and CDR2 FQGNSA. The V end lost 5 bases, the J end lost 5 bases, and 11 bases lay between the germline ends. Looking up the rest from reference TRBV7-2 and TRBJ2-3 gives the full variable domain: GAGVSQSPSNKVTEKGKDVELRCDPISGHTALYWYRQSLGQGLEFLIYFQGNSAPDKSGLPSDRFSAERTGGSVSTLTIQRTQQEDSAVYLCASSLFLGDTQYFGPGTRLTVL.

The chain links TRBV19 to TRBJ2-2; D perhaps matches TRBD1 (6 bases). The V end was cut by 3 bases, the J end by 4 bases, with 12 bases between. Germline CDR1 reads LNHDA; CDR2 reads SQIVND (reference sequence). This CDR3 comprises 15 residues. The CDR3, as DNA: TGTGCCAGTAGTATCCGGGACACAGGCACCGGGGAGCTGTTTTTT. It encodes CASSIRDTGTGELFF.

The CDR3 DNA is TGCAGCGGTAGGGGGAGCTCCTACGAGCAGTACTTC. Its translation is CSGRGSSYEQYF. The J gene is TRBJ2-7, the V gene TRBV29-1; tentatively, D is TRBD1 (6 bases). V was pared by 7 bases and J by 0 bases, with 10 bases between. This CDR3 has 12 amino acids. Germline values: CDR1 SQVTM, CDR2 ANQGSEA.

The chain recombines TRBV30 with TRBJ2-2; D is unclear. V lost 0 bases and J 4 bases, leaving 9 bases between the germline ends. The CDR3 runs to 14 residues. The germline CDR1 and CDR2 sequences are GTSNPN and SVGIG (reference sequence). The CDR3 DNA follows: TGTGCCTGGAGTGTAGGACCGAGCACCGGGGAGCTGTTTTTT. Translated: CAWSVGPSTGELFF.

V gene TRBV28 combines with J gene TRBJ2-1; 14 positions match TRBD2. Germline CDR1 is MDHEN and CDR2 is SYDVKM. The CDR3 contains 20 residues. With 7 bases clipped from V and 0 bases from J, the junction kept 14 bases outside the gene matches. As DNA, the CDR3 is TGTGCCAGCAAAGCCTCGGGACTAGCGGGAGTGTCAATCTCCTACAATGAGCAGTTCTTC. Residues: CASKASGLAGVSISYNEQFF.

In DNA form, the CDR3 reads TGCGCCAGCAGCCCTTCGCGTATGCCTGAAGCTTTCTTT. Its protein is CASSPSRMPEAFF. This chain uses TRBV5-1 with TRBJ1-1; D gene uncertain. The CDR3 is made up of 13 amino acids. Germline CDR1 and CDR2: SGHRS and YFSETQ. V shed 4 bases and J shed 6 bases, with 13 bases lying between them.

The rearrangement links TRBV27 to TRBJ2-7; a possible D gene is TRBD1 (6 bases). Deletions cut 5 bases from V and 5 bases from J, with 19 bases between. Looked up from germline, CDR1 is MNHEY and CDR2 is SMNVEV (reference sequence). This CDR3 is 15 amino acids long. Written as DNA, the CDR3 is TGTGCCAGCAGTCCTCCGGGCAGGGGTGTCGACGAGCAGTACTTC. Translating gives CASSPPGRGVDEQYF.

On this clone: Other DNA sequences in this sample translate to the same CDR3. The V call is TRBV28, the J call TRBJ1-3; D not certain. CDR1 and CDR2 (germline): MDHEN, SYDVKM. The CDR3 is 14 residues long. V lost 1 base and J lost 0, with 4 bases in between. The CDR3 reads CASSLFSSGNTIYF. In DNA form, the CDR3 reads TGTGCCAGCAGTTTATTTAGCTCTGGAAACACCATATATTTT.

The V and J genes are TRBV15 and TRBJ1-5; perhaps TRBD1 as D (6 bases). The CDR3 is 17 residues long. Germline V CDR1 and CDR2: LNHNV, YYDKDF (reference sequence). The ends were cut back, 0 bases at V and 2 bases at J, with 14 bases in the middle. CDR3 region: CATSRDLFGGRNQPQHF. The CDR3 coding sequence is TGTGCCACCAGCAGAGATCTGTTTGGGGGGCGCAATCAGCCCCAGCATTTT.

The chain links TRBV11-1 to TRBJ2-2; no firm D call. Germline V CDR1 and CDR2: SGHAT, FQDESV (reference sequence). Deletions cut 6 bases from V and 0 bases from J, with 8 bases between. The CDR3 consists of 14 residues. The CDR3 nucleotides are TGTGCCAGCAGTCGGCAGCCGAACACCGGGGAGCTGTTTTTT. Its protein is CASSRQPNTGELFF.

The chain uses TRBV7-9 and TRBJ2-7; D uncertain. The germline gives CDR1 SEHNR, CDR2 FQNEAQ (reference sequence). V lost 0 bases and J lost 3, with 3 bases in between. The CDR3 consists of 12 residues. The DNA of the CDR3 is TGTGCCAGCAGCTTAGCTAACTACGAGCAGTACTTC. Its protein product is CASSLANYEQYF.

The rearrangement joins TRBV7-9 to TRBJ2-7; D remains unclear. V lost 2 bases and J lost 3, with 11 bases in between. CDR1 SEHNR and CDR2 FQNEAQ come from the germline V gene (reference sequence). The length of the CDR3 is 14 residues. The CDR3 is CASSLSVNSYEQYF. As DNA, the CDR3 is TGTGCCAGCAGCTTATCTGTTAACAGCTACGAGCAGTACTTC.

The chain couples TRBV9 to TRBJ2-1; D ambiguous. CDR1 is SGDLS, CDR2 YYNGEE, per germline. This CDR3 contains 14 residues. The V end lost 3 bases, the J end lost 4 bases, and 11 bases lay between the germline ends. The DNA for the CDR3 is TGTGCCAGCAGCGAGGCGTCCCTTTACAATGAGCAGTTCTTC. Translation gives CASSEASLYNEQFF. Based on the CDR3 plus reference TRBV9 and TRBJ2-1, the full variable domain is DSGVTQTPKHLITATGQRVTLRCSPRSGDLSVYWYQQSLDQGLQFLIQYYNGEERAKGNILERFSAQQFPDLHSELNLSSLELGDSALYFCASSEASLYNEQFFGPGTRLTVL.